A single TCR beta chain is shown here with its context. This record belongs to a study of blood T cell repertoires in COVID-19. Across the study: Sites in the United States, Italy and Spain provided acute and convalescent COVID-19 samples.

The CDR3 has 14 amino acids. Germline lookup yields CDR1 SGHRS and CDR2 YFSETQ. After removal of 0 bases from V and 5 bases from J, the junction contained 1 base not matched to a gene. How the authors handled the data: Estimated nucleated cell counts came from reference gene primer amplification. The repertoire was sequenced with immunoSEQ multiplex PCR; TCRdb's copy has only in-frame clones and lacks some. The DNA was the basis for D and trimming; V, J and clone size are from that table. The repertoire has 40,000 to 45,000 clones, around 82% of them found once; the top ten carry roughly a quarter. Sample: peripheral blood. This sequence originates from a man older than 75 with acute or convalescent COVID-19. The V gene is TRBV5-1, the J gene TRBJ2-1; TRBD2 aligns across 8 bases. This CDR3 reads CASSLELADNEQFF. The CDR3 DNA follows: TGCGCCAGCAGCTTGGAACTAGCGGACAATGAGCAGTTCTTC. The variable domain in full, completed from reference TRBV5-1 and TRBJ2-1, reads KAGVTQTPRYLIKTRGQQVTLSCSPISGHRSVSWYQQTPGQGLQFLFEYFSETQRNKGNFPGRFSGRQFSNSRSEMNVSTLELGDSALYLCASSLELADNEQFFGPGTRLTVL.